This entry lists 27 T cell receptor beta chains sequenced from one sample in a study of OX40 agonist ivuxolimab in advanced cancers. The data were produced by immunoSEQ multiplex PCR, yet TCRdb's version contains in-frame clones alone and is incomplete. Of 70,000 or so clones in the sample, roughly 88% are singletons; the top ten hold 0.8% to 0.9%. The sequencing used CD4+ or CD8+ T cells sorted from blood, collected in a trial of the OX40 agonist ivuxolimab. The receptors were sampled from an adult with an advanced solid tumor such as melanoma, head and neck, liver or kidney cancer.

This sequence joins TRBV4-3 and TRBJ2-1; TRBD2 agrees at 7 bases. The CDR3 is 15 amino acids. J lost 1 base, V lost 4 bases, and 4 bases had no gene match. Germline V gene lookup returns CDR1 LGHNA and CDR2 YSLEER. This CDR3 reads CASSLLASSYNEQFF. The CDR3, as DNA: TGCGCCAGCAGCCTACTAGCGTCTTCCTACAATGAGCAGTTCTTC.

The CDR3 sequence: CASSLDRVSYEQYF. CDR3 DNA sequence: TGTGCCAGCAGCTTAGATCGGGTTTCCTACGAGCAGTACTTC. The chain recombines TRBV7-2 with TRBJ2-7; no clear D. This CDR3 has 14 residues. V was shortened by 1 base and J by 1 base, with 8 bases between the two germline ends. Per germline, CDR1 SGHTA and CDR2 FQGNSA.

This clone has just one count. The rearrangement joins TRBV4-3 to TRBJ2-1; D is undetermined. The V end was cut by 0 bases, the J end by 2 bases, with 11 bases between. CDR3 length: 16 residues. Per the germline V gene, CDR1 is LGHNA and CDR2 is YSLEER. CDR3 in DNA: TGCGCCAGCAGCCAAGAGTCGCAGGAACCCTACAATGAGCAGTTCTTC. Its protein product is CASSQESQEPYNEQFF.

The chain carries TRBV7-9 and TRBJ1-1; D perhaps matches TRBD1 (6 bases). CDR1 is SEHNR and CDR2 is FQNEAQ in the germline V gene (reference sequence). This CDR3 contains 15 residues. Trimming stripped 2 bases from V and 4 bases from J, with 14 bases between. The CDR3 DNA reads as TGTGCCAGCAGCTTACACCCTAGCAGGGGCACTGAAGCTTTCTTT. This gives the protein CASSLHPSRGTEAFF.

The genes are TRBV18 and TRBJ2-7, with 13 nucleotides matching TRBD2. J gave up 0 bases and V 1 base, and 6 bases lay outside the gene matches. There are 18 residues in the CDR3. Germline V gives CDR1 KGHSH, CDR2 LQKENI. In nucleotides, the CDR3 is TGTGCCAGCTCACCACGCACGGGACTAGCGGGGAGCTCCTACGAGCAGTACTTC. Translated: CASSPRTGLAGSSYEQYF.

The chain uses TRBV27 and TRBJ2-1, with D perhaps TRBD1 or TRBD2 (5 bases each). This CDR3 is 14 amino acids long. V was pared by 5 bases and J by 2 bases, with 10 bases between. Per germline, CDR1 MNHEY and CDR2 SMNVEV (reference sequence). CDR3 in DNA: TGTGCCAGCAGTCCCGGGACGGCCTACAATGAGCAGTTCTTC. Amino acid sequence: CASSPGTAYNEQFF.

This chain connects TRBV4-2 to TRBJ1-5, with D possibly TRBD1 on 5 matching bases. CDR1 is LGHNA and CDR2 is YNFKEQ in the germline V gene. The CDR3 has 16 residues. Between the trimmed V and J ends, which lost 3 bases and 1 base, there was a span of 13 bases. The CDR3, as DNA: TGTGCCAGCAGCCAGGGAGGGACGGGCAGCAATCAGCCCCAGCATTTT. Its protein product is CASSQGGTGSNQPQHF.

The V and J genes are TRBV5-1 and TRBJ2-1, with 11 bases identical to TRBD2. The CDR3 length is 15 residues. Germline CDR1 reads SGHRS; CDR2 reads YFSETQ. Trimming took 0 bases from V and 8 from J; bases not matched to a gene: 4. CDR3 bases: TGCGCCAGCAGCTTGGCTAGCGGGGGGTTGGATGAGCAGTTCTTC. Encoded protein: CASSLASGGLDEQFF.

CDR3 bases: TGCGCCAGCAGCCAAGAGGGGCTAGGTGAAGCTTTCTTT. Translation: CASSQEGLGEAFF. The rearrangement joins TRBV4-3 to TRBJ1-1, with D perhaps TRBD1 (5 bases). The CDR3 contains 13 residues. V lost 0 bases and J 7 bases, leaving 9 bases between the germline ends. The germline V gene encodes CDR1 LGHNA and CDR2 YSLEER.

The chain employs TRBV28 and TRBJ2-7; 9 bases agree with TRBD1. The CDR3 extends over 17 amino acids. In germline, CDR1 is MDHEN, CDR2 SYDVKM. The trim removed 8 bases at V and 0 bases at J, leaving 14 bases unmatched. CDR3 residues: CASLGTGKGKGSYEQYF. The CDR3 DNA sequence: TGTGCCAGCCTTGGGACAGGGAAGGGAAAAGGCTCCTACGAGCAGTACTTC.

This sequence joins TRBV6-5 and TRBJ1-4; D may be TRBD1 (6 bases). Between the trimmed V and J ends, which lost 6 bases and 8 bases, there was a span of 16 bases. CDR3 length: 14 residues. CDR1 is MNHEY, CDR2 SVGAGI, per germline. The CDR3 sequence is CASSATGLGEKLFF. The DNA of the CDR3 is TGTGCCAGCAGCGCTACAGGGCTGGGCGAAAAACTGTTTTTT.

The V gene is TRBV5-4, the J gene TRBJ2-2; a weak D match, TRBD2 (6 bases). The CDR3 covers 14 residues. V was trimmed by 0 bases and J by 6 bases, leaving 9 bases between them. The germline V gene encodes CDR1 SGHNT and CDR2 YYREEE (reference sequence). CDR3 residues: CASSLEAGAGELFF. The CDR3 nucleotides read TGTGCCAGCAGCTTGGAAGCGGGCGCCGGGGAGCTGTTTTTT.

The table lists this clone with a count of one. The V and J genes are TRBV15 and TRBJ2-7; the match to TRBD2 covers 7 bases. The germline V gene encodes CDR1 LNHNV and CDR2 YYDKDF (reference sequence). V shed 1 base and J 3 bases; nucleotides not matched to a gene: 6. This CDR3 comprises 15 residues. CDR3 in DNA: TGTGCCACCAGCAGAGGGGAGGGAGCTGTCTACGAGCAGTACTTC. This codes for CATSRGEGAVYEQYF.

V gene TRBV7-8 combines with J gene TRBJ2-7; TRBD1 matches at 10 bases. CDR1 is SGHVS, CDR2 FQNEAQ, per germline. The length of the CDR3 is 13 residues. Losses at the gene ends were 6 bases for V and 6 bases for J; bases not matched to a gene: 5. The CDR3 DNA is TGTGCCAGCAGACGGGACAGGGGCCTCGAGCAGTACTTC. This translates into CASRRDRGLEQYF.

The chain employs TRBV30 and TRBJ1-1; no reliable D call. Germline CDR1 reads GTSNPN; CDR2 reads SVGIG (reference sequence). Trimming removed 2 bases at V and 5 bases at J, with 9 bases between. The CDR3 loop spans 12 amino acids. CDR3 bases: TGTGCCTGGAGTCCATGGGGTACTGAAGCTTTCTTT. Encoded protein: CAWSPWGTEAFF.

The chain combines TRBV7-2 with TRBJ2-1, with D perhaps given as TRBD1 or TRBD2 (5 bases each). The CDR3 runs to 16 residues. Trimming pared 6 bases from V and 5 bases from J, leaving 20 bases between. Germline lookup yields CDR1 SGHTA and CDR2 FQGNSA. The DNA for the CDR3 is TGTGCCAGCAGTTTCACCCGGGACGTGGGCAACAATGAGCAGTTCTTC. Its translation: CASSFTRDVGNNEQFF.

The chain couples TRBV7-2 to TRBJ1-1; D not resolved. Trimming cost V 1 base and J 7 bases, with 7 bases left between them. The CDR3 has 12 amino acids. Germline loops: CDR1 SGHTA, CDR2 FQGNSA. DNA for the CDR3: TGTGCCAGCAGCTTAGGGCCCGGTGAAGCTTTCTTT. Encoded protein: CASSLGPGEAFF.

The chain combines TRBV5-1 with TRBJ1-2, with D unclear. Germline loops: CDR1 SGHRS, CDR2 YFSETQ. CDR3 length equals 13 residues. Trimming shortened V by 0 bases and J by 4 bases, and 7 bases separated the two germline ends. The CDR3 sequence is CASSLGNSYGYTF. The CDR3 region has the DNA TGCGCCAGCAGCTTGGGGAACAGCTATGGCTACACCTTC.

This chain links TRBV5-1 with TRBJ1-2; D possibly corresponds to TRBD1 (5 bases). V lost 0 bases to trimming and J lost 8 bases, with 14 bases between them. The CDR3 loop spans 14 amino acids. Germline CDR1 SGHRS, CDR2 YFSETQ. The CDR3 reads CASSLASDNRGYTF. CDR3 bases: TGCGCCAGCAGCTTGGCCTCGGACAATAGAGGCTACACCTTC.

This clone has only one observation. The chain links TRBV15 to TRBJ2-3; 10 positions match TRBD1. This CDR3 region has 16 residues. Per germline, CDR1 LNHNV and CDR2 YYDKDF (reference sequence). V was clipped by 4 bases and J by 5 bases; unmatched bases: 9. This chain's CDR3 is CATSKQRTGGLDTQYF. The DNA of the CDR3 is TGTGCCACCAGCAAACAGCGGACAGGGGGATTAGATACGCAGTATTTT.

The V and J genes are TRBV9 and TRBJ2-5; the D gene is possibly TRBD1 (5 bases). The V gene's germline CDR1 is SGDLS and CDR2 YYNGEE. V was clipped by 4 bases and J by 4 bases, with 11 bases between them. This CDR3 region has 13 residues. The CDR3 is CASSRDGAETQYF. The CDR3 nucleotides read TGTGCCAGCAGCCGTGATGGGGCAGAGACCCAGTACTTC. Supplemented by reference TRBV9 and TRBJ2-5, the full variable domain reads DSGVTQTPKHLITATGQRVTLRCSPRSGDLSVYWYQQSLDQGLQFLIQYYNGEERAKGNILERFSAQQFPDLHSELNLSSLELGDSALYFCASSRDGAETQYFGPGTRLLVL.

This chain connects TRBV5-1 to TRBJ2-4; D may be TRBD1 or TRBD2 (6 bases each). The germline CDR1 and CDR2 sequences are SGHRS and YFSETQ. Between the trimmed V and J ends, which lost 2 bases and 1 base, there was a span of 34 bases. The CDR3 consists of 23 residues. The CDR3 spells CASSLGPGPRDTKQGLAKNIQYF. CDR3 nucleotide sequence: TGCGCCAGCAGCTTAGGCCCCGGTCCCAGGGATACCAAACAGGGACTGGCCAAAAACATTCAGTACTTC.

The rearrangement links TRBV7-3 to TRBJ2-3; 10 bases fit TRBD1. The V gene end was trimmed by 5 bases and the J gene end by 6 bases; junction bases not matched to a gene: 8. Germline V gene lookup returns CDR1 SGHTA and CDR2 FQGTGA. The CDR3 has 15 residues. Here the CDR3 DNA reads TGTGCCAGCAGCCTTCTGACAGGGGGCTTTGATACGCAGTATTTT. Amino acid sequence: CASSLLTGGFDTQYF.

This chain connects TRBV5-4 to TRBJ2-7; 7 bases match TRBD1. Trimming cost V 0 bases and J 5 bases; bases outside gene matches: 2. This CDR3 comprises 13 residues. Per germline, CDR1 SGHNT and CDR2 YYREEE (reference sequence). CDR3: CASSLDRGHEQYF. As DNA, the CDR3 is TGTGCCAGCAGCTTGGACAGGGGCCACGAGCAGTACTTC.

The chain uses TRBV13 and TRBJ2-7, with a weak D call TRBD1 (6 bases). V shed 5 bases and J shed 3 bases, with 14 bases lying between them. Germline CDR1 PRHDT, CDR2 FYEKMQ (reference sequence). This CDR3 has 14 amino acids. This CDR3 is CASSPGADSYEQYF. The CDR3 DNA is TGTGCCAGCAGCCCCGGGGCGGACAGCTACGAGCAGTACTTC.

The chain joins TRBV9 to TRBJ1-4, with D perhaps TRBD1 (6 bases). Between the trimmed V and J ends, which lost 6 bases and 6 bases, there was a span of 12 bases. The CDR3 contains 13 residues. CDR1 SGDLS and CDR2 YYNGEE come from the germline V gene. CDR3 bases: TGTGCCAGCACCAGGTCAGGGGATGAAAAACTGTTTTTT. Protein sequence: CASTRSGDEKLFF.

V gene TRBV5-4 combines with J gene TRBJ2-6, with TRBD1 as a possible D gene (6 bases). This CDR3 has 18 residues. Germline V lookup: CDR1 SGHNT, CDR2 YYREEE (reference sequence). With 3 bases removed from V and 0 bases from J, the gap between germline ends came to 16 bases. CDR3 protein: CASSSHRVWGSGANVLTF. The CDR3 DNA follows: TGTGCCAGCAGCTCCCACAGGGTGTGGGGCTCTGGGGCCAACGTCCTGACTTTC.